Detailed here is one TCR beta chain. This clonotype was recorded many times. What this receptor recognizes is not known. The record has no base qualities; no much larger clone is one base away. These data belong to a study of T cells in Graves' hyperthyroidism and ophthalmopathy (dated by TCRdb to about 2019). Broadly, across the study: Peripheral blood samples were taken at initial diagnosis, before any treatment was given. A discovery cohort of about 96 patients, roughly 40 with Graves' ophthalmopathy and 57 with stable Graves' hyperthyroidism, was used to find distinguishing TCR V-J signatures. The study also compared thyroid tissue and blood T-cell repertoires from about six Graves' hyperthyroidism patients. For training and testing, the 100 patients in the discovery cohort were randomly divided in a 7:3 ratio. An independent validation cohort of under 20 hyperthyroidism patients and about 15 patients who later progressed to ophthalmopathy tested prospective prediction of ophthalmopathy. The paper reports TCR Vbeta CDR3 sequencing of roughly 140 peripheral blood samples: approximately 43 ophthalmopathy, approximately 74 hyperthyroidism and around 17 progressor patients. After sampling, hyperthyroidism patients received methimazole starting at 30 mg daily, and ophthalmopathy patients received high-dose intravenous methylprednisolone. On the study overall, not on this receptor specifically: Most expanded thyroid clonotypes (frequency above 0.001) were also found in blood, which suggests that blood repertoires may mirror thyroid immune responses. Sample size was not statistically predetermined, and blinding of investigators to group allocation was not performed. During validation, the model predicted progression to ophthalmopathy a median of around 6 months ahead of onset, with 60% to 71% sensitivity and around 73% specificity. A model built on a 13 V-J signature distinguished ophthalmopathy from stable hyperthyroidism, reaching about 89% sensitivity and around 81% specificity in cross-validation and 80%/75% in testing.

The germline V gene yields ENHRY for CDR1 and SYGVKD for CDR2. The CDR3 has 13 amino acids, counting the end cysteine and phenylalanine. Only the CDR3 DNA is retained, 39 bases long and in frame from the first base. Germline trimming: 4 bases from V, 6 bases from J; junction bases outside gene matches: 3. The hyperthyroidism patients were between 18 and 65 years old and newly diagnosed, with a disease duration of less than 2 months. Patients with uncontrolled infections, other autoimmune diseases, pregnancy or lactation were excluded. Diagnoses were based on clinical symptoms, serum thyroxine and TRAb, thyroid ultrasound and orbital computed tomography. For progressor patients, blood was drawn at the first diagnosis of hyperthyroidism, before any ophthalmopathy symptoms had appeared. Ficoll-Paque density gradient centrifugation was used to isolate PBMCs from about 10 ml of fresh peripheral blood. Patients classed as progressors first received a Graves' hyperthyroidism diagnosis and then went on to develop ophthalmopathy during follow-up. Total RNA was extracted with Trizol reagent, and quality was checked on an Agilent 2100 Bioanalyzer.

The TCR beta CDR3 regions were amplified from RNA transcripts. The first round of RT-PCR for the TCR CDR3 was performed with the HTBI primer set and the Qiagen OneStep RT-PCR kit. Libraries were constructed in a second round of multiplex PCR, after which size selection and purification were performed. Libraries were sequenced paired-end with 100 bp reads on an Illumina HiSeq2000. In the source study's methods: SOAPnuke was used to process the raw data, removing reads that contained adapters or uncalled bases, had a mean Phred below 15, or lacked an exact match to the constant primer or identifier. COPE v1.2.5 was used to merge high-quality paired reads, and clonotypes were defined as unique nucleotide sequences. MiTCR v1.1 was used to align clonotypes to the IMGT TRBV, TRBD and TRBJ reference segments. Only V-J combinations with frequency above 0.0001, covering about 99% of repertoires, were analysed. The TCS score was defined as F50 (clonal expansion) divided by E x V (chaos), with BLOSUM62-based TCRdist calculated between CDR3 peptides within each V-J. Welch's t-statistics and random forest reduced around 550 V-J features to fewer than 15, which were used in a naive Bayes classifier (R e1071). TCRdb reworked the public reads: Q25 trimming with fastp, MiXCR clone assembly, productive beta chains retained. Each CDR3 protein appears once, grouped with its most common genes and DNA. TCRdb, not the authors, supplied the V and J calls. This sample has around 260,000 distinct CDR3 sequences in its table, and under 30% of those were observed once. The ten most abundant clones make up roughly 24% of the sample.

This sequence originates from a man aged 40-49 years with Graves' hyperthyroidism that later progressed to Graves' ophthalmopathy. Material: blood. Rearrangement joined TRBV10-3 to TRBJ2-7; the central 10 bases match TRBD1. The DNA reads as follows: TGTGCCATCAGTGGGTGGACAGGGGGCGAGCAGTACTTC. Its product reads: CAISGWTGGEQYF.